This TCR beta chain stems from a study of beta chain features in type 1 diabetes. This clone appeared a single time. Isolated RNA was reverse transcribed in full, so expressed TCRB transcripts were sequenced. Data came from immunoSEQ multiplex PCR; TCRdb stores just in-frame clones and leaves some out. The data contain some 500,000 clones, about an eighth of them singletons. CDR1 SEHNR and CDR2 FQNEAQ come from the germline V gene (reference sequence). The V end lost 1 base, the J end lost 4 bases, and 17 bases lay between the germline ends. This CDR3 comprises 16 residues. The chain has TRBV7-9 and TRBJ2-7; D might be TRBD2 (6 bases). This TCR derives from a woman younger than 35 in good health. Source material: naive CD4+ T cells from blood. As DNA, the CDR3 is TGTGCCAGCAGCTTAGGCCGGGAGAATAGGGTATACGAGCAGTACTTC. Protein sequence: CASSLGRENRVYEQYF.